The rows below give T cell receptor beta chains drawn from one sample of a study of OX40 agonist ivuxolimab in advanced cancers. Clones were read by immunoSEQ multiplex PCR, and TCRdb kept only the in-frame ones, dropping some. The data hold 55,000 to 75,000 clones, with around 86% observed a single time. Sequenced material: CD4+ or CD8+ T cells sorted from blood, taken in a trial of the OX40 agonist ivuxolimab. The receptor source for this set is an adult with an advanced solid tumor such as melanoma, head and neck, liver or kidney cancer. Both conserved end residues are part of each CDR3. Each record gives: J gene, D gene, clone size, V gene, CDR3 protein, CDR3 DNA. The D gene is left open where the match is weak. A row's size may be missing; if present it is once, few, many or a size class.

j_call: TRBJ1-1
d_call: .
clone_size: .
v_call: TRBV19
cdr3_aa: CASSIEGQLNTEAFF
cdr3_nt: TGTGCCAGTAGTATAGAGGGCCAATTGAACACTGAAGCTTTCTTT

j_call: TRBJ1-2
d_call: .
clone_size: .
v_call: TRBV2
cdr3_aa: CASSEKGLLGATF
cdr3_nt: TGTGCCAGCAGTGAAAAGGGGCTCCTCGGGGCCACCTTC

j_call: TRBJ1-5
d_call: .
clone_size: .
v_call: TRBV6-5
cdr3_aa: CASGRQDYSNQPQHF
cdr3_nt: TGTGCCAGCGGAAGACAGGACTATAGCAATCAGCCCCAGCATTTT

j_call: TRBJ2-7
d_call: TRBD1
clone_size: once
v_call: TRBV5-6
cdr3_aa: CASSWGQGNYEQYF
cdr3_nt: TGTGCCAGCAGCTGGGGACAGGGAAACTACGAGCAGTACTTC

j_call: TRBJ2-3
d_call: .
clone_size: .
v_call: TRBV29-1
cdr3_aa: CSVVVGDTQYF
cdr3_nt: TGCAGCGTGGTCGTCGGAGATACGCAGTATTTT

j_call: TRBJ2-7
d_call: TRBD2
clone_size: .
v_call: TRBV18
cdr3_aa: CASSAGTSGSYEQYF
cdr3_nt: TGTGCCAGCTCAGCCGGGACTAGCGGGAGTTACGAGCAGTACTTC

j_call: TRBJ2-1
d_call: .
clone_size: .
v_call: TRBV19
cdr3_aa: CASGAGIAYNEQFF
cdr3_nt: TGTGCCAGCGGAGCAGGAATTGCCTACAATGAGCAGTTCTTC

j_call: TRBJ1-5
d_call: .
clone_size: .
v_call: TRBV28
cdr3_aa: CASSRTTNTNQPQHF
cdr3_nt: TGTGCCAGCAGCCGGACAACCAATACCAATCAGCCCCAGCATTTT

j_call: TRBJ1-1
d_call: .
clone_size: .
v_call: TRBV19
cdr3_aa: CASSVELNTEAFF
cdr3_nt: TGTGCCAGTAGTGTGGAATTGAACACTGAAGCTTTCTTT

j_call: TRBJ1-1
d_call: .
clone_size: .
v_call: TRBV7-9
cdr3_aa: CASSLRRDGTEAFF
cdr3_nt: TGTGCCAGCAGCTTACGAAGGGACGGGACTGAAGCTTTCTTT

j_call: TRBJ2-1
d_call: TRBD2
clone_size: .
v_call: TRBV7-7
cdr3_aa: CASSPRPSGYNEQFF
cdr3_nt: TGTGCTAGCAGCCCTCGTCCTAGCGGCTACAATGAGCAGTTCTTC

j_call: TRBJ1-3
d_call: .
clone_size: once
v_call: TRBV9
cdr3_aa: CASSGKGGGNTIYF
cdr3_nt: TGTGCCAGCAGCGGGAAAGGGGGAGGAAACACCATATATTTT

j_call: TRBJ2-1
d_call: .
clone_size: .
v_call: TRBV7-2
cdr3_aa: CASSLVPGSGNEQFF
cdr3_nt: TGTGCCAGCAGCTTAGTACCGGGCTCGGGCAATGAGCAGTTCTTC

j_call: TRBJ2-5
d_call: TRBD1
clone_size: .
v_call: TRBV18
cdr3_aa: CASSSGQRQETQYF
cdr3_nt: TGTGCCAGCTCATCGGGACAGAGACAAGAGACCCAGTACTTC

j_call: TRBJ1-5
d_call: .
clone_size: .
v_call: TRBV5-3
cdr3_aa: CARSLVAGVFEPQHF
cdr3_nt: TGTGCCAGAAGCTTGGTGGCAGGGGTTTTTGAGCCCCAGCATTTT

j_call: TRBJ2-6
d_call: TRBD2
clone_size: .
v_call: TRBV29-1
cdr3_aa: CSAKIGLAGGAGANVLTF
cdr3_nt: TGCAGCGCCAAAATAGGACTAGCGGGAGGGGCTGGGGCCAACGTCCTGACTTTC

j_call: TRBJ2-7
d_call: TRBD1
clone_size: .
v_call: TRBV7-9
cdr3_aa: CASSARQGGMYEQYF
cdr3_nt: TGTGCCAGCAGCGCACGACAGGGGGGTATGTACGAGCAGTACTTC

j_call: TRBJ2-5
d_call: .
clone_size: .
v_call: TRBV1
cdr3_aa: CTSSQDRPRDRETQYF
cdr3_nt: TGCACCAGCAGCCAAGATAGGCCCAGGGACAGAGAGACCCAGTACTTC

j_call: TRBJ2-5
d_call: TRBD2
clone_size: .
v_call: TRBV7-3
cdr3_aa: CASSPGTSGGQETQYF
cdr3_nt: TGTGCCAGCAGCCCAGGGACTAGCGGGGGGCAAGAGACCCAGTACTTC

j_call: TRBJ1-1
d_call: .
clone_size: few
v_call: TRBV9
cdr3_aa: CASSVAGSNTEAFF
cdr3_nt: TGTGCCAGCAGCGTAGCGGGGAGCAACACTGAAGCTTTCTTT

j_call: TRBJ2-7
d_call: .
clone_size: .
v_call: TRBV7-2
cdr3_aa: CASSPGQSYEQYF
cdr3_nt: TGTGCCAGCAGCCCCGGACAATCCTACGAGCAGTACTTC

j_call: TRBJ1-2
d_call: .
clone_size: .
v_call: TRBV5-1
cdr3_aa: CASSFESYGYTF
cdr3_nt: TGCGCCAGCAGCTTTGAGAGTTATGGCTACACCTTC

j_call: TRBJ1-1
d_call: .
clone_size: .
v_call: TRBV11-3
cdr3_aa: CASSSSPGSTEAFF
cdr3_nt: TGTGCCAGCAGCTCCTCACCGGGGAGCACTGAAGCTTTCTTT

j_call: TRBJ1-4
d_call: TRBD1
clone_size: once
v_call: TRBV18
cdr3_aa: CASSLGQGNEKLFF
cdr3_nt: TGTGCCAGCTCTCTGGGACAGGGTAATGAAAAACTGTTTTTT

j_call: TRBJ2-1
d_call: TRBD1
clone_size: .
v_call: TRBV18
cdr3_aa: CASSPGTGGFDEQFF
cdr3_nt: TGTGCCAGCTCACCAGGGACAGGGGGCTTCGATGAGCAGTTCTTC

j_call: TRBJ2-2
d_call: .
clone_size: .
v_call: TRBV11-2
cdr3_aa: CASSLGVGYTGELFF
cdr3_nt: TGTGCCAGCAGCCTCGGGGTCGGGTACACCGGGGAGCTGTTTTTT

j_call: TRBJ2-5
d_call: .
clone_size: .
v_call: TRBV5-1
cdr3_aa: CASSSEGGPYYF
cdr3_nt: TGCGCCAGCAGCTCAGAGGGGGGGCCATATTACTTC

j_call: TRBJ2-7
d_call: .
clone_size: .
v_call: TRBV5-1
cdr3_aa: CASSLATRASSSYEQYF
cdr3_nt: TGCGCCAGCAGCTTGGCCACCAGGGCCTCGAGCTCCTACGAGCAGTACTTC

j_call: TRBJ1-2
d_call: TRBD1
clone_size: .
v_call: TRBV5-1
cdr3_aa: CASSWTGANGGGYTF
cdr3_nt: TGCGCCAGCAGCTGGACAGGGGCGAATGGAGGTGGCTACACCTTC

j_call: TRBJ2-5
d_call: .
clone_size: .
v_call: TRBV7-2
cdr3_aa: CASSLGPGESETQYF
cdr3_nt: TGTGCCAGCAGCTTAGGGCCAGGGGAATCGGAGACCCAGTACTTC

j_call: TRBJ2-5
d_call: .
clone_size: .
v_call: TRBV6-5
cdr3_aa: CASSLGGHQETQYF
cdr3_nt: TGTGCCAGCAGCCTGGGGGGCCACCAAGAGACCCAGTACTTC

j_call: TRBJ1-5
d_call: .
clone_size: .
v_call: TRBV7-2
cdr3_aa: CASSAGRRGGAQPQHF
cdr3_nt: TGTGCCAGCAGCGCCGGACGTAGGGGGGGCGCCCAGCCCCAGCATTTT

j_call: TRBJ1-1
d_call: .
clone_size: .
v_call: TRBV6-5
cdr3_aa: CASSETHRNTEAFF
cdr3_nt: TGTGCCAGCAGTGAAACTCACAGGAACACTGAAGCTTTCTTT

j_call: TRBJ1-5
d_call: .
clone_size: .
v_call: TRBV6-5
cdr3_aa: CASSSPGSQGPQHF
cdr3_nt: TGTGCCAGCAGTTCCCCAGGGTCTCAGGGGCCCCAGCATTTT